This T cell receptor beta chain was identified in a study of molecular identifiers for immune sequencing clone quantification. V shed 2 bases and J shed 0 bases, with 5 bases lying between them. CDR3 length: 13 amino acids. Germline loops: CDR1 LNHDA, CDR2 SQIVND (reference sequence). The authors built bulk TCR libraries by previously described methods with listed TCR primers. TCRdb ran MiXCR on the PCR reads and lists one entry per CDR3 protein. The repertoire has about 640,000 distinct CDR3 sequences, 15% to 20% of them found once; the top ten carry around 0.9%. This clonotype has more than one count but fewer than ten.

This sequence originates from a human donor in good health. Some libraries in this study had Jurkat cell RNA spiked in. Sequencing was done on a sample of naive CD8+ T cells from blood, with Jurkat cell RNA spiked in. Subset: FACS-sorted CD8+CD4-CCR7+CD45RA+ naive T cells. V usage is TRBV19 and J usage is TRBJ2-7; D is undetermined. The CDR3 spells CASSITASYEQYF. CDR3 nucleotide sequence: TGTGCCAGTAGTATAACAGCCTCCTACGAGCAGTACTTC.